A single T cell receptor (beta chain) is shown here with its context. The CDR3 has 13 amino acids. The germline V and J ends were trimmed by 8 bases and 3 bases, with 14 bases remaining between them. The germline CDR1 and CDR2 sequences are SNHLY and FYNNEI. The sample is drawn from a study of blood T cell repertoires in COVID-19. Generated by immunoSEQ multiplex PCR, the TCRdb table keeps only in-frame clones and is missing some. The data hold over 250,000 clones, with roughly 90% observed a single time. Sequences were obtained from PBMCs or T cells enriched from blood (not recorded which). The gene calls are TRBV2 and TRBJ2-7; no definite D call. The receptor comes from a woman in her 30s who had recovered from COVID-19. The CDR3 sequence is CASRSGDRYEQYF. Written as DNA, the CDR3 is TGTGCCAGCCGCTCGGGTGACCGCTACGAGCAGTACTTC.